This T cell receptor (beta chain) was identified during a study of T cell responses to AZD1222 COVID-19 vaccine (dated by TCRdb to the early 2020s). In terms of the full investigation: AZD1222 recipients whose second dose came at about 4 weeks and those whose second dose came at about 12 weeks were combined into one group, since spike-specific TCR depth and breadth did not differ between the two schedules. A total of approximately 240 trial participants underwent TCR sequencing, of whom some 210 received two doses of AZD1222 and roughly 25 received two doses of the MenACWY control vaccine. Trial participants were enrolled by age into subgroups of 18-55, 56-69 and 70-plus years, and about 150, 27 and 61 TCR-sequenced participants, respectively, were included in these subgroups. What the study reported, not specific to this receptor: The whole spike protein was spanned by vaccine-associated CD4 TCRs, and dominant responses were seen in regions 160-218 and 743-854. Conclusions about previously exposed vaccinees are limited, since just 5 or 6 AZD1222 recipients were seropositive for SARS-CoV-2 at baseline. Participants were mostly white British, with more females than males. The authors suggested clonal diversity may have been underestimated. In the small 56-69-year group, the increase in depth fell short of significance, most likely because of low power. Reportedly, close to half of the unique spike-specific TCRs recognized epitopes lying outside the regions that are mutated in the B.1.351 and B.1.1.7 variants. After two AZD1222 doses, both the breadth and the depth of spike-specific TCRs were significantly higher than at day 0 and than in MenACWY recipients. Because no samples from the day 14 peak response were available, repertoires could be characterized only after the peak T cell response.

For this chain, trimming is 6 bases at the V end and 2 bases at the J end, and the number of junction bases without a gene match is 2. Including cysteine and phenylalanine, the CDR3 has 14 amino acids. The sequence is cut down to CDR3 DNA, 42 bases in frame from base 1. Taken from the germline V gene, the CDR1 and CDR2 loops are MNHEY and SVGAGI. The time point label, read with the paper, signifies: baseline before first vaccination. The vaccinee samples were drawn from two UK trials, COV001 and COV002, one of which was a single-blind randomized controlled phase 2/3 trial testing AZD1222 (ChAdOx1 nCoV-19) in healthy adults. Trial participant PBMC samples were collected at day 0 and day 28 after the second dose for TCRbeta chain sequencing. Concerning this clone itself: What antigen it recognizes has not been identified. No base-level quality is on record; no much larger clone is a single base apart.

The CDR3 regions of human TCRbeta chains were subjected to immunosequencing. The original pipeline was this. Repertoire TCRs were matched against a reference library of SARS-CoV-2-specific TCRs generated with the MIRA antigen-specificity platform. Breadth was defined as the fraction of unique TCRs that were SARS-CoV-2-associated. Depth was defined as the fraction of total T cells that were SARS-CoV-2-associated. Each spike-specific TCR was assigned to its reactive spike region and to a CD4 or CD8 class using the MIRA data. Log10-transformed breadth and depth values were compared by one-way ANOVA with Sidak's multiple comparisons tests. This immuneACCESS table, as held by TCRdb, lists in-frame sequences with V and J called but not all clones. Of the missing ones, under half trace to an unresolved V gene in checked studies; the others have no known cause. For V, J and clone size, that table is used; D and trimming come from the DNA. The sample table shows about 68,000 clones, and over 60% are seen once. The biggest ten clones account for about 12% of the sample.

The sequence joins TRBV6-5 to TRBJ2-5; 11 middle bases align to TRBD2. The sequence came from an adult in good health. This sample comprised peripheral blood, obtained on day 0 of AZD1222 vaccination. The DNA sequence is as follows: TGTGCCAGCAGGGGGACTAGCGGTCAAGAGACCCAGTACTTC. Its protein reads: CASRGTSGQETQYF.